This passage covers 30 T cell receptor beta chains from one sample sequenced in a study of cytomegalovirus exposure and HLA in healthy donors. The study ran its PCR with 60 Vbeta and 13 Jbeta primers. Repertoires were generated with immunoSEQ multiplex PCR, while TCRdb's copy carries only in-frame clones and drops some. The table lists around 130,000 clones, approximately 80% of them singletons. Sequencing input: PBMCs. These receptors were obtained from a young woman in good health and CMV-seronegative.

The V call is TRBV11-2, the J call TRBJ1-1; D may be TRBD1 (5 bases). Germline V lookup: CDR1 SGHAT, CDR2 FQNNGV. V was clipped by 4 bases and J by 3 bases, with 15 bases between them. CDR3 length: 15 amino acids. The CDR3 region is CASSSTYRRDTEAFF. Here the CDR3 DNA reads TGTGCCAGCAGCTCCACTTACAGGAGGGACACTGAAGCTTTCTTT.

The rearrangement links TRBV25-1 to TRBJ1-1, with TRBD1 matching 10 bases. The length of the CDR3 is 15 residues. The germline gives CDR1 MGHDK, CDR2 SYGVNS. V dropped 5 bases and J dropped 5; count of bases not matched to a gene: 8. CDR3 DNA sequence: TGTGCCAGCAGTACGCAGAGACAGGGGGCAACTGAAGCTTTCTTT. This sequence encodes CASSTQRQGATEAFF.

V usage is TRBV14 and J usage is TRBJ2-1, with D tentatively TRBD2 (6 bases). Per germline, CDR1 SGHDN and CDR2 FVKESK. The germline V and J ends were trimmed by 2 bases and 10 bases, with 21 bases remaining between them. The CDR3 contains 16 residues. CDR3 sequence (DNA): TGTGCCAGCAGCCAACCCTCTCAAAGAGGGAGGTGGGAGCAGTTCTTC. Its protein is CASSQPSQRGRWEQFF.

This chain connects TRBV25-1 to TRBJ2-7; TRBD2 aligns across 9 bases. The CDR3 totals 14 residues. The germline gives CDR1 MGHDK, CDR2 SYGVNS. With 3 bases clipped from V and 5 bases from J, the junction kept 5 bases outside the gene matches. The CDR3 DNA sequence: TGTGCCAGCAGTGAGGTAGCGGGAGCCCACGAGCAGTACTTC. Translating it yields CASSEVAGAHEQYF.

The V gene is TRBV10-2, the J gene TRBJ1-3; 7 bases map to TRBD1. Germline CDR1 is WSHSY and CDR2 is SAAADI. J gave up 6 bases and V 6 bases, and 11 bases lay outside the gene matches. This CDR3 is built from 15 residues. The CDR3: CASRETTGPENTIYF. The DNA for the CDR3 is TGCGCCAGCAGAGAAACGACAGGGCCTGAAAACACCATATATTTT.

CDR3 DNA: TGTGCCAGCGAAGGGACAGTGAACACTGAAGCTTTCTTT. It is translated as CASEGTVNTEAFF. The chain uses TRBV2 and TRBJ1-1, with TRBD1 matching over 7 bases. CDR3 size: 13 residues. Losses at the gene ends were 8 bases for V and 0 bases for J; bases not matched to a gene: 3. The germline V gene encodes CDR1 SNHLY and CDR2 FYNNEI.

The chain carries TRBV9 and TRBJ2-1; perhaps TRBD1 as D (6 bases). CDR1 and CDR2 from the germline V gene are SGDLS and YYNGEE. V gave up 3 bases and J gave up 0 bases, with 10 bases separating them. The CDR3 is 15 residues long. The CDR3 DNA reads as TGTGCCAGCAGCGCCGGACAGAGCTCCTACAATGAGCAGTTCTTC. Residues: CASSAGQSSYNEQFF.

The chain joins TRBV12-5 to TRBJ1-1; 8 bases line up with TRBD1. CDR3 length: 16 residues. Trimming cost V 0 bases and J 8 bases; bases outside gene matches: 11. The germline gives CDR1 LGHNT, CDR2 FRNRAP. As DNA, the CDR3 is TGTGCTAGTGGTTTGGTACTCGGCAGGGGGCTCGGGGAAGCTTTCTTT. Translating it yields CASGLVLGRGLGEAFF. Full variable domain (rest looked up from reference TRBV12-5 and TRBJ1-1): DARVTQTPRHKVTEMGQEVTMRCQPILGHNTVFWYRQTMMQGLELLAYFRNRAPLDDSGMPKDRFSAEMPDATLATLKIQPSEPRDSAVYFCASGLVLGRGLGEAFFGQGTRLTVV.

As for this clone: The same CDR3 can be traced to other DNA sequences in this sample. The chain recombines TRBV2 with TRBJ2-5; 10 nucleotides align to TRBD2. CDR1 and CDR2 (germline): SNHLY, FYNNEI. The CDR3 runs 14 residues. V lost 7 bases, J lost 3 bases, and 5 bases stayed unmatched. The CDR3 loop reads CASKKLAGEETQYF. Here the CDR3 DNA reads TGTGCCAGCAAGAAGCTAGCGGGAGAAGAGACCCAGTACTTC.

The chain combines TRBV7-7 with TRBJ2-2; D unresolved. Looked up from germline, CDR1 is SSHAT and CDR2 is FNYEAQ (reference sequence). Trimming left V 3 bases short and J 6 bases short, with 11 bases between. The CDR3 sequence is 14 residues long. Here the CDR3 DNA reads TGTGCCAGCAGCTTGTCGAGAGGTCCCGGGGAGCTGTTTTTT. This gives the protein CASSLSRGPGELFF.

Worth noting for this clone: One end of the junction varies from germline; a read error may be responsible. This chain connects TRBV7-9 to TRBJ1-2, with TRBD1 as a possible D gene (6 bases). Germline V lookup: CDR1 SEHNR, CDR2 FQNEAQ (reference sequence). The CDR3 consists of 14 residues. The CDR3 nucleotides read TGTTCCAGCAGCTCCCGGGGGGGGCTCTATGGCTACACCTTC. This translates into CSSSSRGGLYGYTF.

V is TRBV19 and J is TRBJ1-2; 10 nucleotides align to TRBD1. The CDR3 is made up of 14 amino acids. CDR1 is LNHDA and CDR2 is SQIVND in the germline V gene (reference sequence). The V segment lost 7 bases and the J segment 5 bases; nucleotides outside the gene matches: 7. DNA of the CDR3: TGTGCCAGTACCTGGGACAGGGGAAGGTATGGCTACACCTTC. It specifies CASTWDRGRYGYTF.

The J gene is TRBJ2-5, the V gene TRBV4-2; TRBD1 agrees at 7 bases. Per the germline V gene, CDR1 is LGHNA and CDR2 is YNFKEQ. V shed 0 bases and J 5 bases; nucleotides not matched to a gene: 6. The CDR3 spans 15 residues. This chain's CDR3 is CASSQERQGSETQYF. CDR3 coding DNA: TGTGCCAGCAGCCAAGAAAGACAGGGTAGTGAGACCCAGTACTTC.

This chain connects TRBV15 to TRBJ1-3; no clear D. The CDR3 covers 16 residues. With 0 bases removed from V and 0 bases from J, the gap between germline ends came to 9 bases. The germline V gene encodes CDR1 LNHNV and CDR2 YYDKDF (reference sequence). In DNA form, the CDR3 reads TGTGCCACCAGCAGAGAACACCCGGGCTCTGGAAACACCATATATTTT. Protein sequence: CATSREHPGSGNTIYF.

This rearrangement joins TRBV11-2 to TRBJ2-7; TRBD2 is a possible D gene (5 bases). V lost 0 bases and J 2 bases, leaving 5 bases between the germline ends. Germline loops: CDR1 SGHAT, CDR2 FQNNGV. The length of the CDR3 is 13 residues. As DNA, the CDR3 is TGTGCCAGCAGCTTAGACGGGGCCTACGAGCAGTACTTC. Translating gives CASSLDGAYEQYF.

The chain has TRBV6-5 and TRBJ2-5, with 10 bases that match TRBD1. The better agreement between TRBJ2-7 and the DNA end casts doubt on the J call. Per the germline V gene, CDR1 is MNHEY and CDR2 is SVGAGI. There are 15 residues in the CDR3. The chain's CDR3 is CASRRGTGASYEQYF. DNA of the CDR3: TGTGCCAGCAGGCGCGGGACAGGGGCGTCCTACGAGCAGTACTTC.

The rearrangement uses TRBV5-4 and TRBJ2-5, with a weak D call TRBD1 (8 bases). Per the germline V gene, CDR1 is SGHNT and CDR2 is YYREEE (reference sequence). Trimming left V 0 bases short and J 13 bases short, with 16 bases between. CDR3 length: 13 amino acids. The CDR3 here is CASSLDRGGRAYF. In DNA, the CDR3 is TGTGCCAGCAGCTTGGACAGGGGGGGTCGGGCGTACTTC.

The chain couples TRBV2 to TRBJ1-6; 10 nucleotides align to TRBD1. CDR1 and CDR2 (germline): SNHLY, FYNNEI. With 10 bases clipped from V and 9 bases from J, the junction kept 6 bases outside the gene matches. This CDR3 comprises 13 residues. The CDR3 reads CATPRDRGSPLHF. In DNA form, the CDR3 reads TGTGCCACCCCTAGGGACAGGGGTTCACCCCTCCACTTT. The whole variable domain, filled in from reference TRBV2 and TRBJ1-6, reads EPEVTQTPSHQVTQMGQEVILRCVPISNHLYFYWYRQILGQKVEFLVSFYNNEISEKSEIFDDQFSVERPDGSNFTLKIRSTKLEDSAMYFCATPRDRGSPLHFGNGTRLTVT.

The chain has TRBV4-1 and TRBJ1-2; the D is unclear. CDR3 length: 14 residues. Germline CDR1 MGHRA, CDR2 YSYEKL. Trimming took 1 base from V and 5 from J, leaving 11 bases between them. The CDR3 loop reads CASSQVGGMYGYTF. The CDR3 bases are TGCGCCAGCAGCCAAGTGGGCGGGATGTATGGCTACACCTTC.

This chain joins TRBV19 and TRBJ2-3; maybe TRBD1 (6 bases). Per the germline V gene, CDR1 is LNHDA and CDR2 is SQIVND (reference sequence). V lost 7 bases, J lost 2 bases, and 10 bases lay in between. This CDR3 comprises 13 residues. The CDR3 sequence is CASKDSPTDTQYF. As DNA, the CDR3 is TGTGCCAGTAAGGACAGCCCCACAGATACGCAGTATTTT.

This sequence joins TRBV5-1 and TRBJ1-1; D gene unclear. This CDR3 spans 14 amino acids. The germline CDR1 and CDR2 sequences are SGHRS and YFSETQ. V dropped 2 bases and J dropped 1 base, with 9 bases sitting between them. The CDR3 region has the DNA TGCGCCAGCAGCTTTTCACAGCAGAACACTGAAGCTTTCTTT. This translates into CASSFSQQNTEAFF. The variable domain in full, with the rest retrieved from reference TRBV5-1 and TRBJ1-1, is KAGVTQTPRYLIKTRGQQVTLSCSPISGHRSVSWYQQTPGQGLQFLFEYFSETQRNKGNFPGRFSGRQFSNSRSEMNVSTLELGDSALYLCASSFSQQNTEAFFGQGTRLTVV.

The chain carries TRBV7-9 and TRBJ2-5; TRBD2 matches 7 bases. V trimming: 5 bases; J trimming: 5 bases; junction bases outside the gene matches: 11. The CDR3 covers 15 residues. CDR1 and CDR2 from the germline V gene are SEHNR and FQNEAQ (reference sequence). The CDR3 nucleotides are TGTGCCAGCAGCCCCTCGCGGGGAGGGTCCGAGACCCAGTACTTC. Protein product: CASSPSRGGSETQYF.

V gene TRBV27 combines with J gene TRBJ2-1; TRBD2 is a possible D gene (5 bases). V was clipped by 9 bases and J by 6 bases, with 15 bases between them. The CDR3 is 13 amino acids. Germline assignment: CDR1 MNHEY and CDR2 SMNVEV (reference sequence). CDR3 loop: CASVRAGSNEQFF. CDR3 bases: TGTGCCAGTGTGAGGGCCGGTAGCAATGAGCAGTTCTTC.

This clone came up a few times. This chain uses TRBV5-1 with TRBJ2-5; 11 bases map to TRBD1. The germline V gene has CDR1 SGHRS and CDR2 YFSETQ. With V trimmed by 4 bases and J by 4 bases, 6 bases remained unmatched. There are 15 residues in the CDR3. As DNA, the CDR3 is TGCGCCAGCAGCCCGTGGACAGGGGGCGGAGAGACCCAGTACTTC. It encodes CASSPWTGGGETQYF.

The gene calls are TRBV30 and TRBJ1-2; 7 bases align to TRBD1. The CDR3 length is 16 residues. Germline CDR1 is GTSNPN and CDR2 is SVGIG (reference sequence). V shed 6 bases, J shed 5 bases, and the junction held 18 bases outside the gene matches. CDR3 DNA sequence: TGTGCCTGTATCAATCAAGGGGGCTCCCTACTATATGGCTACACCTTC. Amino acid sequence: CACINQGGSLLYGYTF. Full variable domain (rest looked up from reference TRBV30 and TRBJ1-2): SQTIHQWPATLVQPVGSPLSLECTVEGTSNPNLYWYRQAAGRGLQLLFYSVGIGQISSEVPQNLSASRPQDRQFILSSKKLLLSDSGFYLCACINQGGSLLYGYTFGSGTRLTVV.

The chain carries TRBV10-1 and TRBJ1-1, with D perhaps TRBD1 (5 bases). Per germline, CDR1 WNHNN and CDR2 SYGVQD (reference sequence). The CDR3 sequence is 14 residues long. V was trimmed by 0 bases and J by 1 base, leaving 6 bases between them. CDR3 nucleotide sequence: TGCGCCAGCAGTGAGTCCACAGGGAACACTGAAGCTTTCTTT. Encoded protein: CASSESTGNTEAFF.

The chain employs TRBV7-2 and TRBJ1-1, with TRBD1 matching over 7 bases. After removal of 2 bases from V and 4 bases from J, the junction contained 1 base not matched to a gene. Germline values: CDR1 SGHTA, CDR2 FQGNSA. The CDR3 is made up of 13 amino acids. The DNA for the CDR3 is TGTGCCAGCAGCTTAAGGGGGCCCACTGAAGCTTTCTTT. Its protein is CASSLRGPTEAFF.

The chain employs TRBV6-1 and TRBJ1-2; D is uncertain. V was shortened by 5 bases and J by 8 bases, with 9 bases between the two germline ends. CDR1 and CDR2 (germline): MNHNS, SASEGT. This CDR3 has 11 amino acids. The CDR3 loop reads CASSTLAGYTF. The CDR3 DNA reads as TGTGCCAGCAGTACTCTAGCCGGCTACACCTTC.

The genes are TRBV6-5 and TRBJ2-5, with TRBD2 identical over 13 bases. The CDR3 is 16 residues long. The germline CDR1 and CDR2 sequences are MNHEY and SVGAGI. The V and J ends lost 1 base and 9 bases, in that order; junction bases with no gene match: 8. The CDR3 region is CASSYWTSGRKSAQYF. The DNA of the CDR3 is TGTGCCAGCAGTTACTGGACTAGCGGGAGAAAGTCGGCCCAGTACTTC.

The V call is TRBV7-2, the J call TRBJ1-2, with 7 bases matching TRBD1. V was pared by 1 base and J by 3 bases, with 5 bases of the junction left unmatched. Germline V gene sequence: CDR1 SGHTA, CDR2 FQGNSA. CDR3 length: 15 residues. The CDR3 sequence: CASSLEGRGYYGYTF. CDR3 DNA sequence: TGTGCCAGCAGCTTAGAGGGCAGGGGGTACTATGGCTACACCTTC.